Reported below is one T cell receptor (beta chain). Its antigen is still unknown. Base-call qualities are not available, and no considerably larger clone is one nucleotide away. These data belong to a study of blood T cells in healthy people across ages (dated by TCRdb to between 2015 and 2017). Regarding the research as a whole: In model experiments, template switching captured about one uniquely barcoded TCR beta cDNA molecule for every two T cells. To track age-related changes in TCR beta repertoire diversity, the study relied on deep sequencing normalized with unique cDNA molecular identifiers. The study analyzed two additional independent replicas of 1 million unique cDNA reads from the same blood draw for two donors, one aged 18 to 29 and one aged 80 or older. The donors were split into four age groups: young (average around 17 years), middle-aged (nearly 40), aged (approximately 59) and long-lived (roughly 80).

The library relied on 5' RACE. The data were produced on an Illumina HiSeq 2500. The second PCR ran for about 6 to 11 cycles and used a J-beta primer mix along with a sample-barcoded 5' primer. A template-switch 5' adaptor carrying 12 random nucleotides introduced a unique molecular identifier onto each TCR beta cDNA molecule. Each sample yielded at least 3 million CDR3-containing paired-end reads. All of the RNA was converted into first-strand cDNA using the Mint cDNA synthesis kit, with a TRBC-specific oligonucleotide serving as the primer. All cDNA was treated with uracil-DNA glycosylase and then went through a first 18-cycle PCR with the universal primers M1SS and BC2_uni_R. Per the original workflow: Normalization of each sample was performed by random selection of 1 million high-quality reads, each carrying a distinct molecular identifier. Reads with shared molecular identifiers were discarded instead of being binned into consensus sequences. MiTCR, with a Q25 quality threshold and the strictest error-elimination algorithm, was used for CDR3 identification, clonotype clustering and error correction. A nonparametric unseen species model using Euler transformation provided a lower-bound estimate of total TCR beta diversity. In-frame beta chains were kept once TCRdb had trimmed the public reads at Q25 with fastp and called clones with MiXCR. CDR3 protein duplicates are merged, each entry listing the most common genes and DNA. None of the V and J calls come from the authors' own analysis; TCRdb made them. Here the sample has 600,000 to 900,000 distinct CDR3 sequences; more than 25% occur a single time. About 2.9% of the sample comes from the top ten.

CDR1 and CDR2 (DFQATT, SNEGSKA) derive from the germline V gene (reference sequence). The CDR3 spans 15 residues, from the cysteine through the phenylalanine. Only the CDR3 region is kept as DNA, spanning 45 bases read in frame from base 1. Systemically healthy Caucasian individuals from Russia, some 38 in total and aged roughly 6 to 95 years, were included as donors. Around 10 milliliters of peripheral blood were drawn from each donor into EDTA-treated Vacutainer tubes. Ficoll-Paque density-gradient centrifugation was used to isolate PBMCs, with at least 7 million per sample. Total RNA, at least 5 micrograms per sample, was extracted from PBMCs with Trizol reagent. The percentages of naive CD45RAhigh/CD27high T cells were determined by flow cytometry on a PBMC aliquot from every donor. Broad study findings and their caveats: Compared with the aged group, the long-lived group had more naive CD4+ T cells, fewer expanded clones and increased TCR diversity, a pattern suggesting age selection. Since profiling was done on bulk unsorted PBMCs, naive and antigen-experienced compartments could not be conclusively compared. A strong correlation was found between observed TCR beta diversity and the percentage of naive T cells measured by flow cytometry. Observed TCR beta diversity per million T cells fell roughly linearly with age, and a significant reduction was already apparent by age roughly 41. Estimates of total diversity based on one million sequenced T cells were regarded as lower bounds and as underestimates. The CMV infection status of donors was not known, potentially confounding age-related changes in expanded clonotypes.

These sequences were also reported in another study, on T cells of mothers and their children. Taken from the second paper: The donors were nine systemically healthy Caucasian individuals, made up of three mothers and their six children. cDNA synthesis consumed the entire amount of extracted RNA, loaded at around 1.5 ug RNA in each 15 ul reaction. Sample barcodes and 2-4 random nucleotides were added via the M1S primer in the second PCR. Each mother yielded over 8 million TCR beta CDR3 reads and each child roughly 3.1 million reads. Thymic selection similarly shapes TCR recombination output in related and unrelated pairs, with minor effect from inherited differences. Normalized repertoire overlap in related mother-child pairs was always slightly higher than in unrelated mother-child pairs, but the difference was never significant. No persistent microchimeric T cell clones were detected, at a sensitivity of roughly 100 clones per million clonotypes. Deep NGS was used in the study to compare the TCR beta repertoires of mothers and children and to look for features that separate related mother-child pairs from unrelated individuals. The mean age was around 42 +/- 4 years for the mothers and around 10 +/- 4 years for the children. After adapters were ligated using NEBNext reagents, the libraries underwent 100+100 nt paired-end sequencing on an Illumina HiSeq 2000. To prevent cross-contamination, the mother and child libraries were prepared one month apart and sequenced in separate runs. For each donor, between roughly 500,000 and 2,100,000 distinct TCR beta clonotypes were identified. Naive TCR beta clonotypes were estimated from low-frequency clonotypes matched to each donor's FACS-determined naive share, without sorting.

Recombination connected TRBV20-1 to TRBJ2-5; no confident D gene assignment can be made. Near its end, the DNA agrees better with TRBJ2-1, so the J call may be wrong. Sequencing was carried out using blood. This clonotype was obtained from a boy aged 5-17 years in good health. The DNA sequence reads TGCAGTGCTATAGTCACTCCCAGCCCCATCAATGAGCAGTTCTTC. This gives the protein CSAIVTPSPINEQFF.